The clone carrying this T cell receptor (beta chain) was detected only once. Its antigen is currently unknown. This CDR3 has 15 residues. The germline V and J ends were trimmed by 3 bases and 2 bases, with 12 bases remaining between them. The germline gives CDR1 SGHTA, CDR2 FQGNSA. The table came from immunoSEQ multiplex PCR; TCRdb's copy has only in-frame clones and leaves some out. The repertoire holds 53,000 or so clones, with approximately 83% as singletons. This record comes from a study of T cells in localized non-small cell lung cancer. Whole-study findings and limits: Among blood samples, higher T cell density accompanied longer overall survival.

The sample consisted of peripheral blood mononuclear cells, taken before any cancer treatment. The chain has TRBV7-2 and TRBJ2-3; tentative D call: TRBD2 (5 bases). This TCR derives from a man aged 35 to 69 with stage III lung adenocarcinoma. The CDR3 coding sequence is TGTGCCAGCAGCTTCAAGAGCGGTCCCACAGATACGCAGTATTTT. Protein sequence: CASSFKSGPTDTQYF.